This TCR beta chain was sequenced during a study of blood T cell repertoires in COVID-19. The overall study: The samples span acute and convalescent COVID-19 from the United States, Italy and Spain. The cDNA or gDNA used as material had been derived from T cells, B-cell-depleted T cells, or PBMCs.

As originally analysed: Quantification of nucleated cells was approximated via reference gene primer amplification. Profiled with immunoSEQ multiplex PCR; TCRdb holds only in-frame clones, not every one. That table furnishes V, J and clone size, whereas the DNA furnished D and trimming. The table records about 80,000 clones, around 88% of them present only once. Germline loops: CDR1 MGHDK, CDR2 SYGVNS. Trimming cost V 3 bases and J 7 bases, with 15 bases left between them. The CDR3 contains 15 residues. This clone turned up a few times. V and J are TRBV25-1 and TRBJ1-4; no definite D call. Sequencing was carried out using peripheral blood. The sequence was obtained from a woman of 80 years or more with acute or convalescent COVID-19. This chain's CDR3 is CASSEAGRGPEKLFF. The CDR3 region has the DNA TGTGCCAGCAGTGAGGCAGGACGGGGTCCTGAAAAACTGTTTTTT.